This T cell receptor (beta chain) is from a study of OX40 agonist ivuxolimab in advanced cancers. Study in general: An anti-OX40 (CD134) antibody with agonistic activity, ivuxolimab, was administered to patients. Patients in dose escalation had liver, melanoma, kidney or head and neck cancers. Partial response was recorded in three patients: one hepatocellular carcinoma and two cutaneous melanoma cases. Findings and caveats of the study: The study found that CD8+ T cells averaged more expanded clones than CD4+.

Regarding this clone: The antigen is unknown.

Sequencing was performed with immunoSEQ multiplex PCR; in TCRdb, only in-frame clones are kept and a portion is missing. The sample contains 25,000 to 30,000 clones, around 85% of which appear only once. Germline values: CDR1 MNHEY, CDR2 SVGAGI. The CDR3 is made up of 15 amino acids. Trimming took 6 bases from V and 3 from J; bases not matched to a gene: 10. The TCR sequence derives from an adult with an advanced solid tumor such as melanoma, head and neck, liver or kidney cancer. This sample comprised CD4+ or CD8+ T cells sorted from blood, obtained in a trial of the OX40 agonist ivuxolimab. The chain recombines TRBV6-5 with TRBJ2-7, with 8 positions matching TRBD1. The CDR3 spells CASRVPRGPYYEQYF. CDR3 DNA: TGTGCCAGCAGAGTCCCCAGGGGGCCCTACTACGAGCAGTACTTC.